The clone carrying this T cell receptor beta chain has a count of ten or more. Its target is unknown. The lymph nodes were axillary draining lymph nodes from breast cancer patients. A single record per CDR3 protein comes from TCRdb applying MiXCR to the multiplex PCR reads. The repertoire holds 85,000 to 130,000 distinct CDR3 sequences, with 30% as singletons. V lost 4 bases to trimming and J lost 3 bases, with 16 bases between them. Germline V lookup: CDR1 SGHAT, CDR2 FQDESV (reference sequence). The CDR3 consists of 16 residues. The record originates from a study of breast tumors, draining lymph nodes, adjacent tissues. Findings and caveats of the study: The lymph node origin of tumor T cells was framed as consistent with a hypothesis, not demonstrated.

The material sequenced was axillary lymph node tissue. The chain links TRBV11-1 to TRBJ2-4; D tentatively fits TRBD1 or TRBD2 (6 bases each). This receptor was identified in a female donor with breast cancer. Some clones in this sample may be carry-over from other donors' samples. The CDR3 spells CASSYHPRGDKNIQYF. The CDR3 bases are TGTGCCAGCAGCTACCACCCAAGGGGGGACAAAAACATTCAGTACTTC.